The T cell receptor (beta chain) under discussion was sequenced for a study of CD8 T cells in ankylosing spondylitis. Findings and caveats of the study: Certain motif variants had earlier been reported in reactive arthritis synovial fluid and blood. From matched ankylosing spondylitis synovial fluid, disease-linked clones were reportedly recovered at significantly enriched levels.

The table lists this clonotype with many counts. The target antigen is unknown. TCRdb re-derived calls from the 5' RACE reads in MiXCR, one entry per CDR3 protein. This table holds about 190,000 distinct CDR3 sequences, 10% to 15% found once. The source of this sequence is a female donor with ankylosing spondylitis or in good health (not recorded which). The sequenced material came from blood, either unsorted or a sorted T cell fraction (not recorded which).

The CDR3 region is CSAREPGTGITVGAFF. CDR3 DNA sequence: TGCAGTGCTAGAGAGCCGGGGACAGGGATAACAGTAGGAGCTTTCTTT. The rearrangement uses TRBV20-1 and TRBJ1-1, with 9 bases identical to TRBD1. The CDR3 runs 16 residues. Trimming at V came to 0 bases and at J to 10 bases, leaving 15 bases not matched to a gene. Germline lookup yields CDR1 DFQATT and CDR2 SNEGSKA (reference sequence).